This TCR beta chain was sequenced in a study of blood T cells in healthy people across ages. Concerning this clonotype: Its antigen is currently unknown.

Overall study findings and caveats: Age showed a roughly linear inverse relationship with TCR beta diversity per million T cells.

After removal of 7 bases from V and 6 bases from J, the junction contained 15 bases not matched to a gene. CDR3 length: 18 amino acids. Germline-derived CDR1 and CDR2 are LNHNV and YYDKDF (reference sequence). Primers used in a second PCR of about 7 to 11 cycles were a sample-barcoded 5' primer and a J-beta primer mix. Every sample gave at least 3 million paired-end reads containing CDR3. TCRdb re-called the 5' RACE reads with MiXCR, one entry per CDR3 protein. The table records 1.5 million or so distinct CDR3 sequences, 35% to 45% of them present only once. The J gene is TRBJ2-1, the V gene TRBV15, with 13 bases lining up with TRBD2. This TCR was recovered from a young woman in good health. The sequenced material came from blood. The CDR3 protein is CATTAVLAGGPNPNEQFF. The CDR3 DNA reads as TGTGCCACCACCGCTGTACTAGCGGGAGGGCCCAACCCCAATGAGCAGTTCTTC. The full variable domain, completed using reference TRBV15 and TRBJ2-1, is DAMVIQNPRYQVTQFGKPVTLSCSQTLNHNVMYWYQQKSSQAPKLLFHYYDKDFNNEADTPDNFQSRRPNTSFCFLDIRSPGLGDTAMYLCATTAVLAGGPNPNEQFFGPGTRLTVL.